These T cell receptor beta chains were read from a single sample in a study of blood T cell repertoires in COVID-19. Sequencing was performed with immunoSEQ multiplex PCR; in TCRdb, only in-frame clones are kept and a portion is missing. The sample yields roughly 500,000 clones, roughly 85% seen once. Sequenced input: peripheral blood. These receptors originate from a human donor in a cohort sampled during active COVID-19. The CDR3 runs from the conserved cysteine through the conserved F or W. A D gene is named only where the DNA matches it firmly. Expanded clones get a size class; other rows say once, few or many, or leave the size out.

TRBV7-6	.	TRBJ2-2	TRBD1	CASSSQTGSGELFF	TGTGCCAGCAGCTCCCAGACAGGGTCCGGGGAGCTGTTTTTT
TRBV7-3	.	TRBJ2-3	.	CASSPLANTDTQYF	TGTGCCAGCAGCCCGCTAGCGAACACAGATACGCAGTATTTT
TRBV28	.	TRBJ2-2	TRBD1	CASSRPFRQGSTGELFF	TGTGCCAGCAGTCGTCCGTTTAGACAGGGCAGCACCGGGGAGCTGTTTTTT
TRBV27	.	TRBJ2-5	.	CASSSLTSETQYF	TGTGCCAGCAGTTCGCTCACTAGTGAGACCCAGTACTTC
TRBV6-1	once	TRBJ2-7	.	CASSERQGGAEQYF	TGTGCCAGCAGTGAGCGACAGGGAGGAGCCGAGCAGTACTTC
TRBV12-3/TRBV12-4	.	TRBJ1-6	TRBD1	CASNPQGNSPLHF	TGTGCCAGCAACCCACAGGGGAATTCACCCCTCCACTTT
TRBV14	.	TRBJ2-7	TRBD1	CASSQSGQGDEQYF	TGTGCCAGCAGCCAATCGGGGCAGGGGGACGAGCAGTACTTC
TRBV9	.	TRBJ2-2	.	CASSALNTGELFF	TGTGCCAGCAGCGCCCTGAACACCGGGGAGCTGTTTTTT
TRBV7-8	.	TRBJ1-6	.	CASSFSVRVRNSPLHF	TGTGCCAGCAGCTTTTCAGTCAGGGTCAGGAATTCACCCCTCCACTTT
TRBV19	once	TRBJ1-1	.	CASSIDFREKNTEAFF	TGTGCCAGTAGTATAGACTTCCGAGAGAAGAACACTGAAGCTTTCTTT
TRBV2	once	TRBJ2-1	.	CATPTSYNEQFF	TGTGCCACTCCGACTAGTTACAATGAGCAGTTCTTC
TRBV29-1	.	TRBJ2-5	.	CSGTRGETQYF	TGCAGCGGTACCAGGGGAGAGACCCAGTACTTC
TRBV7-9	.	TRBJ1-5	.	CASSSQGGNQPQHF	TGTGCCAGCAGCTCCCAGGGCGGCAATCAGCCCCAGCATTTT
TRBV6-5	.	TRBJ2-5	.	CASSLVRDQETQYF	TGTGCCAGCAGTCTGGTCCGGGACCAAGAGACCCAGTACTTC
TRBV30	.	TRBJ1-3	.	CAWRVQGGNTIYF	TGTGCCTGGAGAGTACAGGGAGGAAACACCATATATTTT
TRBV7-3	.	TRBJ2-5	.	CASSEQGTSAQYF	TGTGCCAGCAGCGAACAGGGAACCTCAGCCCAGTACTTC
TRBV19	.	TRBJ2-3	.	CASSHLATDTQYF	TGTGCCAGTAGTCATCTAGCGACAGATACGCAGTATTTT
TRBV6-4	.	TRBJ2-1	TRBD2	CASSVLAGSHNEQFF	TGTGCCAGCAGTGTCCTAGCGGGTTCCCACAATGAGCAGTTCTTC
TRBV6-6	.	TRBJ2-5	TRBD2	CASSSGLAVETQYF	TGTGCCAGCAGTTCAGGACTAGCGGTAGAGACCCAGTACTTC
TRBV19	.	TRBJ1-5	.	CASSGQRSQPQHF	TGTGCCAGTAGTGGCCAACGCAGTCAGCCCCAGCATTTT
TRBV14	.	TRBJ2-1	.	CASSQDRGIWGSYNEQFF	TGTGCCAGCAGCCAAGATCGGGGGATTTGGGGCTCCTACAATGAGCAGTTCTTC
TRBV29-1	once	TRBJ1-2	.	CSVAPGKNYGYTF	TGCAGCGTTGCTCCCGGGAAGAACTATGGCTACACCTTC